These 32 T cell receptor beta chains originate from one sample sequenced in a study of T cells in Graves' hyperthyroidism and ophthalmopathy. RNA transcripts provided the source from which TCR beta CDR3 regions were amplified. First-round RT-PCR targeting the TCR CDR3 was performed with the HTBI primer set. TCRdb independently ran MiXCR on the multiplex PCR reads; one entry per CDR3 protein. Of 500,000 to 650,000 distinct CDR3 sequences listed, just under 20% were seen once; the top ten hold 47%. Material for sequencing was blood. Receptors were obtained from a man between 35 and 55 years old with Graves' ophthalmopathy.

This clonotype was seen more than once but under ten times. This chain connects TRBV28 to TRBJ2-3, with 8 bases that match TRBD2. Germline values: CDR1 MDHEN, CDR2 SYDVKM. The trim removed 6 bases at V and 6 bases at J, leaving 17 bases unmatched. The CDR3 contains 17 residues. The CDR3 loop is CASRPNPGAGAEDTQYF. The CDR3 DNA sequence: TGTGCCAGCAGACCCAACCCGGGAGCGGGAGCTGAGGATACGCAGTATTTT.

This clonotype was seen many times. The chain employs TRBV27 and TRBJ2-7; 10 bases map to TRBD2. J lost 5 bases, V lost 3 bases, and 13 bases had no gene match. This CDR3 contains 17 residues. Germline CDR1 MNHEY, CDR2 SMNVEV (reference sequence). CDR3 bases: TGTGCCAGCAGTTTGGCCTTAGCGGGAGGCTTTACGGACGAGCAGTACTTC. This gives the protein CASSLALAGGFTDEQYF.

This clonotype showed up many times. The chain recombines TRBV5-5 with TRBJ2-6; unclear D gene. V was cut by 2 bases and J by 0 bases, with 6 bases left in between. Germline V gene lookup returns CDR1 SGHKS and CDR2 YYEKEE (reference sequence). CDR3 length: 15 residues. CDR3 nucleotide sequence: TGTGCCAGCAGCTTACTTCCCTCTGGGGCCAACGTCCTGACTTTC. Residues: CASSLLPSGANVLTF. The full variable domain, its missing parts supplied by reference TRBV5-5 and TRBJ2-6, is DAGVTQSPTHLIKTRGQQVTLRCSPISGHKSVSWYQQVLGQGPQFIFQYYEKEERGRGNFPDRFSARQFPNYSSELNVNALLLGDSALYLCASSLLPSGANVLTFGAGSRLTVL.

This clonotype was seen at least ten times. This chain joins TRBV10-3 and TRBJ2-5; D possibly corresponds to TRBD1 (6 bases). Germline loops: CDR1 ENHRY, CDR2 SYGVKD. The V and J ends lost 3 bases and 5 bases respectively, with 13 bases between them. The CDR3 consists of 14 residues. Written as DNA, the CDR3 is TGTGCCATCAGTGACTCAGTACAGGGCGAGACCCAGTACTTC. It encodes CAISDSVQGETQYF.

This clonotype was counted between two and nine times. For the CDR3, the DNA is TGTGCCAGCAGTGATCGGGACGCCTCCTACGAGCAGTACTTC. Translation: CASSDRDASYEQYF. The chain joins TRBV2 to TRBJ2-7; either TRBD1 or TRBD2 may supply D (5 bases each). CDR1 SNHLY and CDR2 FYNNEI come from the germline V gene. The CDR3 is 14 residues long. The germline V and J ends were trimmed by 3 bases and 0 bases, with 9 bases remaining between them.

The chain couples TRBV28 to TRBJ1-5; no clear D. Germline loops: CDR1 MDHEN, CDR2 SYDVKM. CDR3 length: 13 residues. Trimming took off 10 bases at V and 0 bases at J, with 10 bases between the two ends. CDR3 DNA sequence: TGTGCCATCGGGGTTGATAGCAATCAGCCCCAGCATTTT. Translation: CAIGVDSNQPQHF.

This chain joins TRBV18 and TRBJ2-1, with 8 bases matching TRBD2. The trim removed 0 bases at V and 3 bases at J, leaving 4 bases unmatched. The CDR3 loop spans 16 amino acids. The germline CDR1 and CDR2 sequences are KGHSH and LQKENI. CDR3 DNA sequence: TGTGCCAGCTCACCACCCAGCGGGGGTGGCTACAATGAGCAGTTCTTC. Protein product: CASSPPSGGGYNEQFF.

In this sample, this clonotype turned up once. This sequence joins TRBV5-4 and TRBJ2-1, with 9 bases lining up with TRBD2. Trimming at V came to 0 bases and at J to 15 bases, leaving 10 bases not matched to a gene. The germline V gene has CDR1 SGHNT and CDR2 YYREEE (reference sequence). This CDR3 contains 14 residues. For the CDR3, the DNA is TGTGCCAGCAGCTTGGGCCTGAATAGCGGGAGTACGTTCTTC. It is translated as CASSLGLNSGSTFF. Together with reference TRBV5-4 and TRBJ2-1, the CDR3 gives the full variable domain: ETGVTQSPTHLIKTRGQQVTLRCSSQSGHNTVSWYQQALGQGPQFIFQYYREEENGRGNFPPRFSGLQFPNYSSELNVNALELDDSALYLCASSLGLNSGSTFFGPGTRLTVL.

In its sample, this clonotype was seen a few times. One junction end disagrees with the germline gene, perhaps due to a read error. The V call is TRBV20-1, the J call TRBJ2-5, with D uncertain. The CDR3 is made up of 9 amino acids. Per the germline V gene, CDR1 is DFQATT and CDR2 is SNEGSKA (reference sequence). The CDR3 protein is CAPQETQYF. CDR3 nucleotides: TGTGCGCCACAAGAGACCCAGTACTTC.

V usage is TRBV27 and J usage is TRBJ2-6; D gene uncertain. Germline CDR1 MNHEY, CDR2 SMNVEV (reference sequence). This CDR3 has 17 residues. V was trimmed by 0 bases and J by 0 bases, leaving 9 bases between them. The CDR3 region is CASSLSRRFSGANVLTF. DNA of the CDR3: TGTGCCAGCAGTTTATCGAGGCGGTTCTCTGGGGCCAACGTCCTGACTTTC.

The genes are TRBV5-1 and TRBJ2-5; maybe TRBD1 (6 bases). Germline V CDR1 and CDR2: SGHRS, YFSETQ. This CDR3 is built from 13 residues. V lost 5 bases, J lost 5 bases, and 13 bases lay in between. Here the CDR3 DNA reads TGCGCCAGCAGGTCAGGGGACGGGGAGACCCAGTACTTC. It codes for CASRSGDGETQYF.

This clonotype was recorded at least ten times. The chain recombines TRBV24-1 with TRBJ2-7; 7 nucleotides line up with TRBD2. The CDR3 contains 15 residues. With V trimmed by 2 bases and J by 2 bases, 5 bases remained unmatched. The germline gives CDR1 KGHDR, CDR2 SFDVKD. CDR3 protein: CATSDWVAGAYEQYF. The DNA of the CDR3 is TGTGCCACCAGTGATTGGGTGGCGGGGGCCTACGAGCAGTACTTC.

This clonotype was found many times. The chain links TRBV2 to TRBJ1-2; unclear D gene. The V gene lost 4 bases and the J gene lost 2 bases, with 8 bases spanning the gap. From germline, CDR1 is SNHLY and CDR2 FYNNEI. CDR3 size: 13 residues. The CDR3 loop is CASSVARNYGYTF. The CDR3 bases are TGTGCCAGCAGTGTAGCGAGGAACTATGGCTACACCTTC.

The V gene is TRBV29-1, the J gene TRBJ1-1; a possible D gene is TRBD1 (5 bases). V dropped 6 bases and J dropped 3 bases, with 26 bases sitting between them. The CDR3 is made up of 17 amino acids. CDR1 is SQVTM, CDR2 ANQGSEA, per germline. The CDR3 DNA sequence: TGCAGCGTCAAGGGGCACAGGTGGAATGGGAAGGACACTGAAGCTTTCTTT. As protein: CSVKGHRWNGKDTEAFF.

There are a few counts of this clonotype. The chain links TRBV10-3 to TRBJ2-2, with D possibly matching TRBD2 (5 bases). V was cut by 3 bases and J by 0 bases, with 14 bases left in between. Germline CDR1 is ENHRY and CDR2 is SYGVKD. The length of the CDR3 is 17 residues. The CDR3 region is CAISEVSGLANTGELFF. The CDR3 DNA reads TGTGCCATCAGTGAAGTTTCTGGACTGGCGAACACCGGGGAGCTGTTTTTT.

The rearrangement links TRBV28 to TRBJ1-5; D is undetermined. The CDR3 totals 16 residues. Per the germline V gene, CDR1 is MDHEN and CDR2 is SYDVKM. The germline V and J ends were trimmed by 4 bases and 6 bases, with 19 bases remaining between them. CDR3 in amino acids: CASSSLGSFTFQPQHF. The DNA of the CDR3 is TGTGCCAGCAGTTCTCTGGGCAGCTTTACCTTTCAGCCCCAGCATTTT.

This clonotype showed up many times. This chain joins TRBV24-1 and TRBJ2-1; TRBD1 matches 7 bases. The CDR3 totals 14 residues. CDR1 is KGHDR and CDR2 is SFDVKD in the germline V gene. V lost 3 bases, J lost 4 bases, and 2 bases stayed unmatched. The CDR3 nucleotides are TGTGCCACCAGTGATACGGACAGGTACAATGAGCAGTTCTTC. It translates to CATSDTDRYNEQFF.

The CDR3 nucleotides read TGCAGTGCCGCCAGTTTTGGCGGGAGGGGTACCTATTTT. Translation: CSAASFGGRGTYF. V gene TRBV20-1 combines with J gene TRBJ2-3, with TRBD2 matching 9 bases. This CDR3 has 13 residues. The junction had 16 bases not matched to a gene; V was cut back by 6 bases and J by 15 bases. Germline values: CDR1 DFQATT, CDR2 SNEGSKA (reference sequence).

This clonotype appeared many times. The V call is TRBV2, the J call TRBJ2-5; possibly TRBD2 for D (6 bases). The V and J ends lost 7 bases and 8 bases respectively, with 11 bases between them. Germline CDR1 is SNHLY and CDR2 is FYNNEI. The CDR3 totals 11 residues. The CDR3 loop reads CASTPGVTQYF. CDR3 nucleotide sequence: TGTGCCAGCACCCCGGGGGTAACCCAGTACTTC.

This clonotype was counted only a few times. V gene TRBV12-3 or TRBV12-4 combines with J gene TRBJ2-6; D is undetermined. The length of the CDR3 is 20 residues. Trimming took 3 bases from V and 0 from J, leaving 21 bases between them. CDR3 amino acids: CASSFSHPRVPVSGANVLTF. The CDR3 region has the DNA TGTGCCAGCAGTTTTTCCCACCCACGTGTCCCGGTCTCTGGGGCCAACGTCCTGACTTTC.

There are many counts of this clonotype. V gene TRBV3-1 combines with J gene TRBJ2-1; TRBD2 might be the D (5 bases). Trimming took 0 bases from V and 0 from J, leaving 9 bases between them. The CDR3 runs 16 residues. Germline V CDR1 and CDR2: LGHDT, YNNKEL (reference sequence). CDR3 nucleotide sequence: TGTGCCAGCAGCCAAGATCCGGGGAGCTCCTACAATGAGCAGTTCTTC. It codes for CASSQDPGSSYNEQFF.

This clonotype was observed many times. J is TRBJ1-2 and V is TRBV30; D gene ambiguous. The germline V and J ends were trimmed by 4 bases and 4 bases, with 16 bases remaining between them. The CDR3 runs 14 residues. CDR1 GTSNPN and CDR2 SVGIG come from the germline V gene (reference sequence). The CDR3 loop reads CAWKRPGNSYGYTF. The CDR3 coding sequence is TGTGCCTGGAAGCGACCTGGGAATTCCTATGGCTACACCTTC.

The chain combines TRBV20-1 with TRBJ2-3, with TRBD2 matching 7 bases. CDR1 and CDR2 (germline): DFQATT, SNEGSKA (reference sequence). The CDR3 is made up of 14 amino acids. V was pared by 3 bases and J by 6 bases, with 9 bases of the junction left unmatched. This CDR3 is CSASRDYRPDTQYF. The CDR3 DNA sequence: TGCAGTGCTAGCCGGGACTATCGACCCGATACGCAGTATTTT.

This clonotype was counted many times. The chain employs TRBV18 and TRBJ2-2, with 7 bases that match TRBD2. The V gene end was trimmed by 2 bases and the J gene end by 1 base; junction bases not matched to a gene: 10. CDR1 is KGHSH and CDR2 is LQKENI in the germline V gene. The CDR3 has 18 residues. The CDR3 is CASSPRTVAGVNTGELFF. The CDR3 DNA reads as TGTGCCAGCTCACCAAGAACAGTTGCGGGAGTGAACACCGGGGAGCTGTTTTTT.

This sequence joins TRBV12-3 or TRBV12-4 and TRBJ2-2; 11 nucleotides match TRBD1. The CDR3 is made up of 17 amino acids. V was pared by 8 bases and J by 0 bases, with 8 bases of the junction left unmatched. For the CDR3, the DNA is TGTGCCAGCGGAGGACAGGGGGCGACCCCGAACACCGGGGAGCTGTTTTTT. This encodes CASGGQGATPNTGELFF.

V is TRBV28 and J is TRBJ1-2; possibly TRBD1 for D (5 bases). The CDR3 extends over 13 amino acids. CDR1 and CDR2 from the germline V gene are MDHEN and SYDVKM. Trimming cost V 2 bases and J 8 bases, with 12 bases left between them. CDR3 nucleotides: TGTGCCAGCAGTTTAAGGAGGGGAGGGGGCTACACCTTC. It is translated as CASSLRRGGGYTF.

The chain uses TRBV11-2 and TRBJ1-4; 8 nucleotides agree with TRBD1. The CDR3 sequence is 16 residues long. After removal of 5 bases from V and 2 bases from J, the junction contained 7 bases not matched to a gene. Germline CDR1 reads SGHAT; CDR2 reads FQNNGV. The CDR3 DNA sequence: TGTGCCAGCAGCCTCGGTTACAGGGGGACTAATGAAAAACTGTTTTTT. It codes for CASSLGYRGTNEKLFF.

The rearrangement uses TRBV5-1 and TRBJ1-2; no firm D call. The CDR3 has 14 residues. Trimming left V 1 base short and J 6 bases short, with 13 bases between. Looked up from germline, CDR1 is SGHRS and CDR2 is YFSETQ. The CDR3 loop is CASSLRGGNDGYTF. The DNA of the CDR3 is TGCGCCAGCAGCTTGCGGGGTGGGAATGATGGCTACACCTTC.

V and J are TRBV10-3 and TRBJ2-2, with no clear D. Germline lookup yields CDR1 ENHRY and CDR2 SYGVKD. This CDR3 is built from 13 residues. The ends were cut back, 7 bases at V and 1 base at J, with 7 bases in the middle. Here the CDR3 DNA reads TGTGCCATCACCAATTTGAACACCGGGGAGCTGTTTTTT. Its translation is CAITNLNTGELFF.

This clonotype was recorded at least ten times. The CDR3 loop reads CASSRPGTRGVSEQFF. The CDR3, as DNA: TGTGCCAGCAGCCGGCCAGGGACTAGAGGTGTGAGTGAGCAGTTCTTC. The chain recombines TRBV7-2 with TRBJ2-1, with 8 bases matching TRBD2. In germline, CDR1 is SGHTA, CDR2 FQGNSA. CDR3 length equals 16 residues. J was trimmed by 9 bases and V by 5 bases; bases with no gene match: 15.

This chain connects TRBV25-1 to TRBJ1-1, with unresolved D. The germline V and J ends were trimmed by 5 bases and 7 bases, with 14 bases remaining between them. Germline V gene data show CDR1 as MGHDK and CDR2 as SYGVNS. CDR3 length: 13 amino acids. The DNA for the CDR3 is TGTGCCAGCAGTCTATACAAGCGAAGTGAAGCTTTCTTT. Translating gives CASSLYKRSEAFF.

This clonotype occurred a few times. This rearrangement joins TRBV18 to TRBJ1-6; 7 bases fit TRBD1. Per germline, CDR1 KGHSH and CDR2 LQKENI. The CDR3 length is 16 residues. Trimming removed 2 bases from V and 9 bases from J; junction bases left unmatched: 10. CDR3 DNA: TGTGCCAGCTCACCAACGGTGACAGGGTTCAGTTCACCCCTCCACTTT. It translates to CASSPTVTGFSSPLHF.